One T cell receptor beta chain is described in this entry. Its antigen has not been determined. Per-base quality was not reported, and no clone a single base away is much larger than it. These data originate in a study of blood T cell repertoires in COVID-19 (dated by TCRdb to 2018 to 2020). For the wider study: Samples covering the acute and convalescent phases of COVID-19 were provided by collaborators in the United States, Italy and Spain. The prospective study material was composed of cDNA or gDNA derived from T cells, B-cell-depleted T cells, or PBMCs. The dataset comprised deeply sampled blood TCRbeta repertoires from subjects exposed to, actively infected with, or recovered from COVID-19. The repertoires were released in a freely available public database intended as a resource for research on the immune response to SARS-CoV-2. The samples were drawn from the first 160 participants of the ongoing ImmuneRACE study and from 950 to 1,500 subjects provided by 6 global collaborators. Sample metadata almost always included a de-identified subject ID, COVID-19 status, age in years and sex. Where available, HLA class I and class II types were taken from metadata supplied by the sample provider and were not determined by assay-based typing.

Broader findings and caveats from the paper: The amount of clinical and demographic metadata varied by source and participant and was provided uncurated.

TCRbeta CDR3 regions were amplified from genomic DNA using the immunoSEQ Assay, a bias-controlled multiplex PCR. Per the original workflow: The number of nucleated cells in each sample was estimated by amplification of reference gene primers within the assay. To quantify the absolute abundance of each unique TCRbeta CDR3 rearrangement, sequence reads were collapsed and filtered. For each sample, productive Simpson clonality was calculated by taking the square root of Simpson's diversity index across productive rearrangements. TCRdb obtained this table from immuneACCESS and retained in-frame rearrangements with V and J assigned. These tables miss some clones; where compared with another copy, unresolved V genes account for less than half of the shortfall, and the remainder is unexplained. From that table come the V and J calls and clone size; the DNA was used to work out D and trimming. The sample includes 280,000 or so clones, with 85% observed a single time. The ten most abundant clones make up about an eighth of the sample.

Whole blood was collected in K2EDTA tubes by collaborating institutions according to the institutions' own protocols. Collaborator samples were shipped for TCRbeta analysis as frozen whole blood, isolated PBMCs, or DNA extracted from either sample type. Compared with germline, V lacks 5 bases and J lacks 3 bases; bases without a gene match: 2. Measured from the cysteine to the phenylalanine, the CDR3 is 14 residues long. The CDR3 DNA has 42 bases and is translated from base 1. Based on the germline V gene, the CDR1 and CDR2 sequences are SGHTA and FQGTGA. This TCR came from a human donor in a cohort sampled during active COVID-19. The sequence is built from TRBV7-3 and TRBJ2-7, with TRBD2 matching 12 junction bases. The specimen was peripheral blood. The DNA reads as follows: TGTGCCAGCAGCCCGACTAGCGGGAGCTACGAGCAGTACTTC. This yields the protein CASSPTSGSYEQYF. With all but the CDR3 taken from the reference TRBV7-3 and TRBJ2-7 genes, the full variable domain is: GAGVSQTPSNKVTEKGKYVELRCDPISGHTALYWYRQSLGQGPEFLIYFQGTGAADDSGLPNDRFFAVRPEGSVSTLKIQRTERGDSAVYLCASSPTSGSYEQYFGPGTRLTVT.